One sample yielded the 28 T cell receptor beta chains listed below, sequenced in a study of CD8 T cells in ankylosing spondylitis. Findings and caveats of the study: Characteristic, it appeared, of ankylosing spondylitis blood was a TCR beta motif of eight highly homologous variants.

TCRdb re-derived calls from the 5' RACE reads in MiXCR, one entry per CDR3 protein. This table has about 220,000 distinct CDR3 sequences, approximately 20% appearing once. Which antigens these TCRs recognize remains unknown. Specimen: blood, either unsorted or a sorted T cell fraction (not recorded which). The receptors derive from a male donor with ankylosing spondylitis.

This clonotype has more than one count but fewer than ten. The rearrangement joins TRBV4-3 to TRBJ1-1; D is ambiguous. This CDR3 region has 13 residues. Germline V lookup: CDR1 LGHNA, CDR2 YSLEER. Trimming took 3 bases from V and 3 from J, leaving 8 bases between them. The CDR3 nucleotides read TGCGCCAGCAGCCATTTCGGAGACACTGAAGCTTTCTTT. Translation: CASSHFGDTEAFF.

This CDR3 reads CASSPLEVDNQPQHF. The DNA of the CDR3 is TGTGCCAGCAGCCCCCTTGAAGTGGATAATCAGCCCCAGCATTTT. The chain carries TRBV5-5 and TRBJ1-5; no definite D call. CDR3 size: 15 residues. In germline, CDR1 is SGHKS, CDR2 YYEKEE (reference sequence). The germline V and J ends were trimmed by 4 bases and 4 bases, with 15 bases remaining between them.

This clonotype has ten or more counts. The chain joins TRBV29-1 to TRBJ2-2, with a possible D match to TRBD1 (5 bases). The CDR3 covers 13 residues. The V gene's germline CDR1 is SQVTM and CDR2 ANQGSEA. Trimming shortened V by 7 bases and J by 7 bases, and 16 bases separated the two germline ends. The CDR3 nucleotides read TGCAGCGGCTTGACGAAGGGGTTCGGGGAGCTGTTTTTT. It specifies CSGLTKGFGELFF.

V is TRBV20-1 and J is TRBJ2-7; TRBD2 matches 10 bases. The CDR3 loop spans 16 amino acids. Trimming took 1 base from V and 3 from J; bases not matched to a gene: 9. Germline V gene data show CDR1 as DFQATT and CDR2 as SNEGSKA (reference sequence). DNA for the CDR3: TGCAGTGCTAGAGCAACTAGCGGGACTCATTTCTACGAGCAGTACTTC. Translated, it gives CSARATSGTHFYEQYF.

In regard to this clonotype: The CDR3 ends on some other residue instead of the conserved phenylalanine or tryptophan, so this is likely a read error. V and J are TRBV6-5 and TRBJ1-5; D is unclear. V was shortened by 2 bases and J by 5 bases, with 10 bases between the two germline ends. The CDR3 sequence is 14 residues long. Germline loops: CDR1 MNHEY, CDR2 SVGAGI. The DNA for the CDR3 is TGTGCCAGCAGTTACGGAAGGGCGGATCAGCCCCAGCATATT. Its protein is CASSYGRADQPQHI.

The chain combines TRBV3-1 with TRBJ2-1, with unresolved D. Trimming stripped 10 bases from V and 4 bases from J, with 20 bases between. The length of the CDR3 is 15 residues. Germline CDR1 reads LGHDT; CDR2 reads YNNKEL (reference sequence). The CDR3 DNA sequence: TGTGCCACCTGCCACCCCCCTTCCTTTTACAATGAGCAGTTCTTC. Residues: CATCHPPSFYNEQFF.

The V call is TRBV6-2 or TRBV6-3, the J call TRBJ2-1, with D unclear. Trimming took 5 bases from V and 9 from J, leaving 8 bases between them. The CDR3 totals 11 residues. Per germline, CDR1 MNHEY and CDR2 SVGEGT. The DNA for the CDR3 is TGTGCCAGCAGTACTACGGTTGAGCAGTTCTTC. Translated: CASSTTVEQFF.

This clonotype has more than one count but fewer than ten. The chain carries TRBV4-2 and TRBJ1-2; TRBD1 aligns across 7 bases. The ends lost 0 bases at V and 3 bases at J; junction bases unmatched: 10. Germline CDR1 LGHNA, CDR2 YNFKEQ. The CDR3 consists of 17 residues. The CDR3 DNA sequence: TGTGCCAGCAGCCAAGAATTTTCGACAGGGCGGGACTATGGCTACACCTTC. As protein: CASSQEFSTGRDYGYTF.

The J gene is TRBJ1-1, the V gene TRBV20-1, with a weak D call TRBD1 (5 bases). Germline V gene sequence: CDR1 DFQATT, CDR2 SNEGSKA (reference sequence). V was shortened by 0 bases and J by 0 bases, with 11 bases between the two germline ends. CDR3 length: 15 amino acids. This CDR3 reads CSARDRAAMNTEAFF. DNA of the CDR3: TGCAGTGCTAGAGACAGGGCTGCCATGAACACTGAAGCTTTCTTT.

This clonotype was detected only a few times. The rearrangement links TRBV3-1 to TRBJ1-1; no definite D call. Germline assignment: CDR1 LGHDT and CDR2 YNNKEL (reference sequence). The CDR3 consists of 14 residues. V gave up 0 bases and J gave up 5 bases, with 10 bases separating them. In DNA form, the CDR3 reads TGTGCCAGCAGCCAAGATGAGACATATACTGAAGCTTTCTTT. Its protein is CASSQDETYTEAFF.

The V and J genes are TRBV4-2 and TRBJ2-7; TRBD1 agrees at 8 bases. This CDR3 has 14 residues. The germline gives CDR1 LGHNA, CDR2 YNFKEQ. The V gene end was trimmed by 3 bases and the J gene end by 4 bases; junction bases not matched to a gene: 5. Written as DNA, the CDR3 is TGTGCCAGCAGCCAGCCGGACAGGGCTTACGAGCAGTACTTC. Encoded protein: CASSQPDRAYEQYF.

This clonotype was seen at least ten times. The chain has TRBV12-3 or TRBV12-4 and TRBJ2-3, with D uncertain. CDR3 length: 15 residues. V was trimmed by 2 bases and J by 0 bases, leaving 9 bases between them. For the CDR3, the DNA is TGTGCCAGCAGTTTACTTGCGGCGAGCACAGATACGCAGTATTTT. Translated, it gives CASSLLAASTDTQYF.

This clonotype occurred a few times. This chain connects TRBV12-3 or TRBV12-4 to TRBJ1-6, with a weak D call TRBD1 (5 bases). V gave up 3 bases and J gave up 7 bases, with 10 bases separating them. This CDR3 comprises 14 residues. DNA for the CDR3: TGTGCCAGCAGTTTTGAGGGGCCCAATTCACCCCTCCACTTT. This gives the protein CASSFEGPNSPLHF.

This clonotype showed up just a few times. CDR3 nucleotide sequence: TGTGCCAGCAGCTCGGACTATCCCTCTGTTAGCACAGATACGCAGTATTTT. It is translated as CASSSDYPSVSTDTQYF. The V call is TRBV7-9, the J call TRBJ2-3, with D maybe TRBD2 (6 bases). The CDR3 covers 17 residues. V was pared by 4 bases and J by 0 bases, with 17 bases between. CDR1 and CDR2 from the germline V gene are SEHNR and FQNEAQ (reference sequence).

This clonotype has more than one count but fewer than ten. The V gene is TRBV19, the J gene TRBJ2-3; no clear D gene. V gave up 3 bases and J gave up 5 bases, with 9 bases separating them. The CDR3 extends over 13 amino acids. In germline, CDR1 is LNHDA, CDR2 SQIVND (reference sequence). CDR3 DNA: TGTGCCAGTAGTATTTATCCGGGAGATACGCAGTATTTT. This gives the protein CASSIYPGDTQYF.

The gene calls are TRBV7-9 and TRBJ2-5; weak D call: TRBD2 (5 bases). Trimming took off 1 base at V and 2 bases at J, with 8 bases between the two ends. The CDR3 extends over 14 amino acids. Per germline, CDR1 SEHNR and CDR2 FQNEAQ (reference sequence). The CDR3 protein is CASSLVPGQETQYF. The CDR3 nucleotides read TGTGCCAGCAGCTTAGTCCCGGGACAAGAGACCCAGTACTTC. The full variable domain, completed using reference TRBV7-9 and TRBJ2-5, is DTGVSQNPRHKITKRGQNVTFRCDPISEHNRLYWYRQTLGQGPEFLTYFQNEAQLEKSRLLSDRFSAERPKGSFSTLEIQRTEQGDSAMYLCASSLVPGQETQYFGPGTRLLVL.

The chain links TRBV28 to TRBJ1-6, with D hard to call. CDR1 and CDR2 (germline): MDHEN, SYDVKM. This CDR3 comprises 17 residues. The V gene lost 7 bases and the J gene lost 7 bases, with 23 bases spanning the gap. CDR3 coding DNA: TGTGCCAGCACCCAAGGAGAGCGAGGAACGGGAAATTCACCCCTCCACTTT. It yields the protein CASTQGERGTGNSPLHF.

This clonotype was seen more than once but under ten times. The chain carries TRBV4-3 and TRBJ1-1; possible D gene TRBD1, 5 bases. Germline-derived CDR1 and CDR2 are LGHNA and YSLEER. The CDR3 is made up of 18 amino acids. V was shortened by 3 bases and J by 8 bases, with 28 bases between the two germline ends. CDR3 amino acids: CASSHGEGPVGLKGEAFF. The CDR3 nucleotides are TGCGCCAGCAGCCATGGAGAGGGGCCCGTTGGGCTTAAGGGCGAAGCTTTCTTT.

This clonotype was seen only a few times. The chain combines TRBV28 with TRBJ2-5, with 7 bases lining up with TRBD1. The germline V gene has CDR1 MDHEN and CDR2 SYDVKM. V shed 4 bases and J 1 base; nucleotides not matched to a gene: 6. The length of the CDR3 is 15 residues. The CDR3 here is CASSSQGTAQETQYF. The CDR3 coding sequence is TGTGCCAGCAGTTCCCAGGGGACAGCCCAAGAGACCCAGTACTTC.

This clonotype occurred many times. The rearrangement joins TRBV5-5 to TRBJ2-1; D possibly uses TRBD1 or TRBD2 (5 bases each). V dropped 4 bases and J dropped 6 bases, with 17 bases sitting between them. The CDR3 runs 15 residues. Germline assignment: CDR1 SGHKS and CDR2 YYEKEE (reference sequence). The CDR3: CASSPGTWASNEQFF. The CDR3 nucleotides read TGTGCCAGCAGCCCCGGGACGTGGGCGTCCAATGAGCAGTTCTTC.

The gene calls are TRBV10-3 and TRBJ2-7; the D call may be TRBD1 or TRBD2 (7 bases each). Germline CDR1 reads ENHRY; CDR2 reads SYGVKD. Trimming took 11 bases from V and 3 from J, leaving 26 bases between them. This CDR3 has 16 residues. The CDR3 DNA follows: TGTGCCTTCCGAGTAGGGACCAGGGGGGGGGTCTACGAGCAGTACTTC. It translates to CAFRVGTRGGVYEQYF.

The V and J genes are TRBV10-3 and TRBJ1-5; TRBD1 might be the D (5 bases). This CDR3 comprises 14 residues. V was pared by 3 bases and J by 4 bases, with 10 bases between. Germline V gene data show CDR1 as ENHRY and CDR2 as SYGVKD. CDR3 amino acids: CAISDQDKNQPQHF. The CDR3 DNA follows: TGTGCCATCAGTGATCAGGACAAGAATCAGCCCCAGCATTTT.

This clonotype was detected a few times. The chain joins TRBV27 to TRBJ2-3; possibly TRBD2 for D (6 bases). The V gene lost 2 bases and the J gene lost 2 bases, with 14 bases spanning the gap. CDR1 and CDR2 (germline): MNHEY, SMNVEV (reference sequence). This CDR3 has 16 residues. CDR3 in DNA: TGTGCCAGCAGTTTAGGGACTTATGAGTTCACAGATACGCAGTATTTT. Its protein is CASSLGTYEFTDTQYF.

The chain joins TRBV7-9 to TRBJ2-1; D not certain. There are 15 residues in the CDR3. The V gene's germline CDR1 is SEHNR and CDR2 FQNEAQ (reference sequence). The V and J ends lost 3 bases and 0 bases respectively, with 9 bases between them. The CDR3 loop reads CASSFLESSYNEQFF. CDR3 in DNA: TGTGCCAGCAGCTTTCTTGAAAGCTCCTACAATGAGCAGTTCTTC.

This clonotype has more than one count but fewer than ten. The chain is built from TRBV7-8 and TRBJ1-1; the D is unclear. The V end lost 5 bases, the J end lost 6 bases, and 13 bases lay between the germline ends. This CDR3 has 13 residues. Germline CDR1 SGHVS, CDR2 FQNEAQ. The CDR3 is CASSPKGLAEAFF. The CDR3 bases are TGTGCCAGCAGCCCAAAAGGGTTGGCTGAAGCTTTCTTT.

There are a few counts of this clonotype. This chain links TRBV5-1 with TRBJ2-7, with TRBD2 matching 10 bases. With V trimmed by 4 bases and J by 1 base, 5 bases remained unmatched. Germline CDR1 SGHRS, CDR2 YFSETQ. The CDR3 consists of 15 residues. This chain's CDR3 is CASSRGLAESYEQYF. The CDR3 nucleotides read TGCGCCAGCAGCCGAGGACTAGCGGAATCCTACGAGCAGTACTTC.

In this sample, this clonotype turned up many times. The chain joins TRBV4-1 to TRBJ2-5; D is uncertain. Germline V gives CDR1 MGHRA, CDR2 YSYEKL. V was pared by 0 bases and J by 2 bases, with 10 bases between. The CDR3 extends over 15 amino acids. CDR3 bases: TGCGCCAGCAGCCAAGACGGGTCGGAACAAGAGACCCAGTACTTC. It yields the protein CASSQDGSEQETQYF.

The rearrangement uses TRBV9 and TRBJ2-3; D gene uncertain. V lost 0 bases and J lost 0, with 11 bases in between. This CDR3 contains 16 residues. Germline V gene data show CDR1 as SGDLS and CDR2 as YYNGEE. CDR3 loop: CASSVARITSTDTQYF. DNA of the CDR3: TGTGCCAGCAGCGTAGCCAGGATCACTAGCACAGATACGCAGTATTTT. Variable domain in full (rest from reference TRBV9 and TRBJ2-3): DSGVTQTPKHLITATGQRVTLRCSPRSGDLSVYWYQQSLDQGLQFLIQYYNGEERAKGNILERFSAQQFPDLHSELNLSSLELGDSALYFCASSVARITSTDTQYFGPGTRLTVL.